The 7 T cell receptor beta chains below were found in one sample sequenced in a study of cytomegalovirus exposure and HLA in healthy donors. The data were produced by immunoSEQ multiplex PCR, yet TCRdb's version contains in-frame clones alone and is incomplete. In the table there are some 210,000 clones, 83% of which are singletons. Sequenced: PBMCs. Source of these receptors: a woman between 18 and 29 years old in good health and CMV-seronegative.

This chain uses TRBV2 with TRBJ2-2, with D unresolved. This CDR3 has 14 amino acids. CDR1 and CDR2 from the germline V gene are SNHLY and FYNNEI. Trimming took 4 bases from V and 2 from J, leaving 8 bases between them. CDR3 bases: TGTGCCAGCAGTGTGTATAGAAACACCGGGGAGCTGTTTTTT. It translates to CASSVYRNTGELFF. Using reference TRBV2 and TRBJ2-2 for the parts outside the CDR3, the full variable domain is EPEVTQTPSHQVTQMGQEVILRCVPISNHLYFYWYRQILGQKVEFLVSFYNNEISEKSEIFDDQFSVERPDGSNFTLKIRSTKLEDSAMYFCASSVYRNTGELFFGEGSRLTVL.

The chain couples TRBV10-1 to TRBJ2-1; weak D call: TRBD1 (7 bases). Trimming pared 0 bases from V and 9 bases from J, leaving 12 bases between. This CDR3 contains 14 residues. Germline CDR1 and CDR2: WNHNN and SYGVQD (reference sequence). The CDR3 nucleotides are TGCGCCAGCAGTGAGTCCCCAGGGGGGATTGAGCAGTTCTTC. Its protein is CASSESPGGIEQFF.

This chain links TRBV5-6 with TRBJ2-7; 7 nucleotides line up with TRBD1. Trimming took 4 bases from V and 6 from J; bases not matched to a gene: 4. The CDR3 contains 12 residues. Germline values: CDR1 SGHDT, CDR2 YYEEEE. CDR3: CASSDGTAEQYF. In nucleotides, the CDR3 is TGTGCCAGCAGCGACGGGACAGCCGAGCAGTACTTC. Looking up the rest from reference TRBV5-6 and TRBJ2-7 gives the full variable domain: DAGVTQSPTHLIKTRGQQVTLRCSPKSGHDTVSWYQQALGQGPQFIFQYYEEEERQRGNFPDRFSGHQFPNYSSELNVNALLLGDSALYLCASSDGTAEQYFGPGTRLTVT.

This clone showed up just a few times. V and J are TRBV18 and TRBJ1-6, with D possibly TRBD1 on 5 matching bases. Between the trimmed V and J ends, which lost 1 base and 7 bases, there was a span of 11 bases. CDR3 length: 15 residues. The germline gives CDR1 KGHSH, CDR2 LQKENI. The CDR3 spells CASSPLGRVNSPLHF. CDR3 bases: TGTGCCAGCTCACCACTGGGCAGGGTAAATTCACCCCTCCACTTT.

This clone turned up a few times. The chain links TRBV30 to TRBJ2-7; 10 bases fit TRBD2. After removal of 0 bases from V and 2 bases from J, the junction contained 4 bases not matched to a gene. Germline loops: CDR1 GTSNPN, CDR2 SVGIG (reference sequence). The length of the CDR3 is 15 residues. The CDR3 DNA reads as TGTGCCTGGAGTGTCGGAGGGACTAGCGCCTACGAGCAGTACTTC. Translated, it gives CAWSVGGTSAYEQYF.

This rearrangement joins TRBV6-5 to TRBJ1-5, with D uncertain. The germline CDR1 and CDR2 sequences are MNHEY and SVGAGI. Trimming removed 5 bases at V and 6 bases at J, with 11 bases between. This CDR3 is built from 13 residues. DNA for the CDR3: TGTGCCAGCAGTCCGAGCCGCTTTCAGCCCCAGCATTTT. Translated: CASSPSRFQPQHF.

This clone showed up just a few times. This chain uses TRBV30 with TRBJ1-1; D remains ambiguous. The CDR3 sequence is 12 residues long. Per germline, CDR1 GTSNPN and CDR2 SVGIG (reference sequence). The V end lost 1 base, the J end lost 4 bases, and 7 bases lay between the germline ends. This CDR3 is CAWSAGATEAFF. CDR3 sequence (DNA): TGTGCCTGGAGTGCAGGCGCCACTGAAGCTTTCTTT.